The T cell receptor beta chain described here comes from a study of graft-versus-host responses after intestinal transplantation. Background on the study: Every recipient had anti-thymocyte globulin induction and 2 to 3 years of tacrolimus plus steroids.

General study results and limits: GvH clones detected in recipient marrow included some appearing first in ileum or blood. Peak GvH clone levels in circulation were associated with early post-transplant HvG declines. Within the allografts of patients who had graft-donor T cell macrochimerism, graft-versus-host to host-versus-graft clonal ratios were high.

To note about this clone: Its antigen is unidentified.

Here immunoSEQ multiplex PCR was the method, and the copy in TCRdb shows in-frame clones only, minus some. This sample has about 90,000 clones, with 90% to 95% found just once. The clonotype was recovered from a human donor who was the organ donor for an intestinal transplant. Sequenced here: unstimulated CD8+ T cells sorted from spleen or lymph node cells, sampled before transplant.

The chain's CDR3 is CASSQDGQFADQPQHF. The CDR3 bases are TGCGCCAGCAGCCAAGACGGACAGTTCGCGGATCAGCCCCAGCATTTT. The chain recombines TRBV4-1 with TRBJ1-5; D possibly corresponds to TRBD1 (6 bases). Trimming cost V 0 bases and J 5 bases, with 14 bases left between them. The length of the CDR3 is 16 residues. The V gene's germline CDR1 is MGHRA and CDR2 YSYEKL.